This TCR beta chain is from a study of T-cell memory formation after mild COVID-19. This clonotype came up many times. Each CDR3 protein gets one entry after TCRdb re-called the 5' RACE reads with MiXCR. Among around 200,000 distinct CDR3 sequences, 10% were seen once, and the ten largest hold 2.5% to 3.5%. The clonotype originates from a man between 18 and 29 years old who had mild COVID-19 (a few samples of this study predate the infection). Cell type and time point are not known. Specimen: PBMCs or a T cell subset sorted from them (not recorded which).

CDR3 in DNA: TGCGCCAGCAGCTTGGAACAAGAGACCCAGTACTTC. It specifies CASSLEQETQYF. V gene TRBV5-1 combines with J gene TRBJ2-5; D is unresolved. V was cut by 0 bases and J by 2 bases, with 2 bases left in between. Germline V gene data show CDR1 as SGHRS and CDR2 as YFSETQ. The CDR3 totals 12 residues. Filled out from reference TRBV5-1 and TRBJ2-5, the complete variable domain reads KAGVTQTPRYLIKTRGQQVTLSCSPISGHRSVSWYQQTPGQGLQFLFEYFSETQRNKGNFPGRFSGRQFSNSRSEMNVSTLELGDSALYLCASSLEQETQYFGPGTRLLVL.